This TCR beta chain is from a study of long-term antiretroviral therapy in people with HIV. Study overall: First collections came about a decade before the 2015 immediate-ART recommendation.

Sequencing used immunoSEQ v3.0 at survey level. Generated by immunoSEQ multiplex PCR, the TCRdb table keeps only in-frame clones and is missing some. This sample has around 16,000 clones; around 87% occur once, and the top ten carry around 13%. At minimum, one pre-ART and two post-ART PBMC samples were obtained from each donor. Study results and limitations: Diversity increased after ART yet remained lower than in transplant donor controls. Pre-ART clonal expansions dominated every time point's repertoire.

Comment on this clone: Its antigen remains unidentified.

This TCR derives from a man aged 45-65 years with HIV. The sample in question was unsorted PBMCs, obtained 0.7 years before starting antiretroviral therapy.

The DNA of the CDR3 is TGTGCCTCCGTGGGGGGGCTCCCAGATACGCAGTATTTT. It specifies CASVGGLPDTQYF. The chain recombines TRBV4-2 with TRBJ2-3, with D perhaps matching TRBD2 (7 bases). This CDR3 contains 13 residues. The V and J ends lost 11 bases and 4 bases respectively, with 16 bases between them. Germline CDR1 and CDR2: LGHNA and YNFKEQ.